A single sample is the source of the 30 T cell receptor beta chains below, sequenced in a study of Graves' ophthalmopathy and Graves' hyperthyroidism. CDR3 regions of TCR beta were amplified from RNA transcripts. HTBI primers were employed in first-round RT-PCR, then a second-round multiplex PCR followed. One entry per CDR3 protein, called by TCRdb with MiXCR from the multiplex PCR reads. The data contain about 400,000 distinct CDR3 sequences, around 20% of them singletons. The sequenced sample was peripheral blood. The receptor source for this set is a woman aged 18-29 years with stable Graves' hyperthyroidism.

V and J are TRBV5-1 and TRBJ1-1, with D possibly matching TRBD1 (6 bases). The V gene lost 4 bases and the J gene lost 0 bases, with 10 bases spanning the gap. The CDR3 consists of 14 residues. Looked up from germline, CDR1 is SGHRS and CDR2 is YFSETQ. Here the CDR3 reads CASSGGQVNTEAFF. CDR3 in DNA: TGCGCCAGCAGCGGGGGGCAGGTGAACACTGAAGCTTTCTTT.

This clonotype occurred many times. As DNA, the CDR3 is TGTGCCAGCACCTATGGGACTAGCGGGGCGTACGAGCAGTACTTC. Protein: CASTYGTSGAYEQYF. The gene calls are TRBV12-3 or TRBV12-4 and TRBJ2-7; 13 bases fit TRBD2. The CDR3 contains 15 residues. Germline trimming cut 7 bases from V and 4 bases from J; bases unmatched to any gene: 7.

On this clonotype itself: A read error may explain this, as a much larger clone is one base away. The J gene is TRBJ2-3, the V gene TRBV10-2; D not certain. The CDR3 consists of 15 residues. Germline V gene sequence: CDR1 WSHSY, CDR2 SAAADI. The CDR3, as DNA: TGCGCCAGCAGTGCGGGTACTGGGTTATCAGATAAGCAGTATTTT. It encodes CASSAGTGLSDKQYF.

This clonotype has a count of ten or more. V gene TRBV20-1 combines with J gene TRBJ1-6, with TRBD1 identical over 7 bases. J gave up 4 bases and V 5 bases, and 8 bases lay outside the gene matches. This CDR3 has 15 amino acids. The germline V gene encodes CDR1 DFQATT and CDR2 SNEGSKA (reference sequence). The CDR3 region has the DNA TGCAGTGCTTGCAAGGGACAGCTATATAATTCACCCCTCCACTTT. It translates to CSACKGQLYNSPLHF.

The genes are TRBV30 and TRBJ1-1; TRBD1 is a possible D gene (6 bases). The CDR3 covers 16 residues. CDR1 GTSNPN and CDR2 SVGIG come from the germline V gene (reference sequence). V lost 5 bases, J lost 8 bases, and 27 bases lay in between. CDR3: CAWRRTRGGDPVEAFF. As DNA, the CDR3 is TGTGCCTGGCGTAGGACCAGGGGCGGAGACCCCGTGGAAGCTTTCTTT.

The V and J genes are TRBV4-2 and TRBJ2-4, with D perhaps matching TRBD1 (6 bases). The CDR3 has 11 residues. In germline, CDR1 is LGHNA, CDR2 YNFKEQ. Trimming took off 6 bases at V and 14 bases at J, with 14 bases between the two ends. This CDR3 is CASRQGWIKYF. In DNA form, the CDR3 reads TGTGCCAGCAGACAGGGATGGATTAAGTACTTC.

This clonotype came up once. This chain joins TRBV28 and TRBJ2-5; 9 nucleotides agree with TRBD1. The CDR3 sequence is 14 residues long. Germline V gene data show CDR1 as MDHEN and CDR2 as SYDVKM. The V gene end was trimmed by 9 bases and the J gene end by 1 base; junction bases not matched to a gene: 6. CDR3 region: CASQQGALQETQYF. The CDR3 DNA is TGTGCCAGTCAACAGGGGGCCCTCCAAGAGACCCAGTACTTC.

This clonotype was counted ten times or more. The chain links TRBV6-1 to TRBJ2-7, with 7 bases matching TRBD1. The junction had 13 bases not matched to a gene; V was cut back by 5 bases and J by 3 bases. The germline V gene encodes CDR1 MNHNS and CDR2 SASEGT. This CDR3 is 16 amino acids long. The CDR3: CASSKPRQGNNYEQYF. CDR3 nucleotides: TGTGCCAGCAGTAAGCCTCGACAGGGAAATAACTACGAGCAGTACTTC.

The table lists this clonotype with many counts. The chain is built from TRBV12-3 or TRBV12-4 and TRBJ2-2, with a tentative D call TRBD2 (5 bases). Trimming shortened V by 4 bases and J by 1 base, and 13 bases separated the two germline ends. This CDR3 is built from 16 residues. The CDR3 DNA reads TGTGCCAGCAGTTGGCTAATAGCGCAGAACACCGGGGAGCTGTTTTTT. This encodes CASSWLIAQNTGELFF.

There are many counts of this clonotype. V is TRBV14 and J is TRBJ2-7, with unresolved D. The germline gives CDR1 SGHDN, CDR2 FVKESK. The V and J ends lost 3 bases and 0 bases respectively, with 15 bases between them. The CDR3 runs 16 residues. The DNA for the CDR3 is TGTGCCAGCAGCCATCGGTTGGAGCCTTACTCCTACGAGCAGTACTTC. Residues: CASSHRLEPYSYEQYF.

This clonotype was recorded at least ten times. The rearrangement uses TRBV12-3 or TRBV12-4 and TRBJ1-3; D remains unclear. The CDR3 consists of 14 residues. V lost 3 bases and J lost 2, with 8 bases in between. The CDR3 spells CASSFSGTGNTIYF. DNA for the CDR3: TGTGCCAGCAGTTTTTCAGGAACTGGAAACACCATATATTTT.

The chain is built from TRBV30 and TRBJ1-1; D is ambiguous. Germline lookup yields CDR1 GTSNPN and CDR2 SVGIG (reference sequence). The CDR3 runs to 14 residues. The V end lost 0 bases, the J end lost 11 bases, and 19 bases lay between the germline ends. The CDR3 here is CAWSVEKGGPWAFF. DNA of the CDR3: TGTGCCTGGAGTGTTGAAAAGGGCGGTCCCTGGGCTTTCTTT. Looking up the rest from reference TRBV30 and TRBJ1-1 gives the full variable domain: SQTIHQWPATLVQPVGSPLSLECTVEGTSNPNLYWYRQAAGRGLQLLFYSVGIGQISSEVPQNLSASRPQDRQFILSSKKLLLSDSGFYLCAWSVEKGGPWAFFGQGTRLTVV.

This clonotype was picked up many times. V and J are TRBV3-1 and TRBJ2-7, with D unresolved. The CDR3 runs to 12 residues. The germline V gene has CDR1 LGHDT and CDR2 YNNKEL (reference sequence). With 0 bases removed from V and 5 bases from J, the gap between germline ends came to 5 bases. CDR3 in amino acids: CASSQDRDEQYF. For the CDR3, the DNA is TGTGCCAGCAGCCAAGATAGGGACGAGCAGTACTTC.

This clonotype was counted ten times or more. This chain connects TRBV20-1 to TRBJ2-7; tentatively, D is TRBD1 (5 bases). V dropped 0 bases and J dropped 7 bases, with 10 bases sitting between them. The CDR3 contains 12 residues. Germline loops: CDR1 DFQATT, CDR2 SNEGSKA (reference sequence). CDR3 in amino acids: CSARDPGREQYF. In DNA form, the CDR3 reads TGCAGTGCTAGAGATCCAGGGCGTGAGCAGTACTTC.

This clonotype appeared many times. The chain joins TRBV5-1 to TRBJ2-2; 9 bases are shared with TRBD1. Losses at the gene ends were 0 bases for V and 7 bases for J; bases not matched to a gene: 7. Germline CDR1 and CDR2: SGHRS and YFSETQ. The CDR3 consists of 16 residues. CDR3 DNA sequence: TGCGCCAGCAGCTTGGAGGGACAGGGATTGGTCGGGGAGCTGTTTTTT. Translated: CASSLEGQGLVGELFF. The full variable domain, rest sourced from reference TRBV5-1 and TRBJ2-2, is KAGVTQTPRYLIKTRGQQVTLSCSPISGHRSVSWYQQTPGQGLQFLFEYFSETQRNKGNFPGRFSGRQFSNSRSEMNVSTLELGDSALYLCASSLEGQGLVGELFFGEGSRLTVL.

This clonotype was observed once. V gene TRBV6-1 combines with J gene TRBJ1-2; 8 bases agree with TRBD1. The germline CDR1 and CDR2 sequences are MNHNS and SASEGT. The V and J ends lost 6 bases and 7 bases, in that order; junction bases with no gene match: 4. This CDR3 has 12 residues. The CDR3 sequence is CASRPDRGGYTF. CDR3 sequence (DNA): TGTGCCAGCAGACCCGACAGGGGTGGCTACACCTTC.

The table lists this clonotype with many counts. This sequence joins TRBV12-3 or TRBV12-4 and TRBJ1-5; weak D call: TRBD1 (5 bases). The CDR3 runs to 12 residues. The ends were cut back, 5 bases at V and 6 bases at J, with 8 bases in the middle. The CDR3 region is CASSGRGQPQHF. CDR3 nucleotides: TGTGCCAGCAGTGGGAGGGGTCAGCCCCAGCATTTT.

In this sample, this clonotype turned up many times. The genes are TRBV12-3 or TRBV12-4 and TRBJ1-5; the match to TRBD1 covers 7 bases. With V trimmed by 3 bases and J by 6 bases, 5 bases remained unmatched. CDR3 length: 14 residues. CDR3 protein: CASSFGQVRQPQHF. CDR3 DNA: TGTGCCAGCAGTTTTGGACAGGTTCGTCAGCCCCAGCATTTT.

V usage is TRBV6-1 and J usage is TRBJ1-2; D perhaps matches TRBD1 (5 bases). Trimming cost V 4 bases and J 8 bases, with 14 bases left between them. The CDR3 consists of 13 residues. Per the germline V gene, CDR1 is MNHNS and CDR2 is SASEGT. CDR3 nucleotides: TGTGCCAGCAGTGGGACATCCCCGGAAGGCTACACCTTC. This sequence encodes CASSGTSPEGYTF.

In regard to this clonotype: A much bigger clone sits one base away, suggesting this may be a read error. This chain joins TRBV20-1 and TRBJ1-1, with a weak D call TRBD1 (5 bases). This CDR3 comprises 12 residues. CDR1 is DFQATT, CDR2 SNEGSKA, per germline (reference sequence). The chain's CDR3 is CSARGQGAEACF. The CDR3 DNA reads as TGCAGTGCTAGGGGGCAAGGCGCCGAAGCTTGCTTT.

This clonotype was detected a few times. The chain has TRBV30 and TRBJ1-6; the D is unclear. The germline V gene has CDR1 GTSNPN and CDR2 SVGIG (reference sequence). The CDR3 is made up of 14 amino acids. The V end lost 0 bases, the J end lost 9 bases, and 12 bases lay between the germline ends. The DNA of the CDR3 is TGTGCCTGGAGTGTACGGCTCCCTCTTTCACCCCTCCACTTT. Translation gives CAWSVRLPLSPLHF.

This chain connects TRBV30 to TRBJ1-1; D ambiguous. CDR3 length: 13 amino acids. Germline V gene lookup returns CDR1 GTSNPN and CDR2 SVGIG (reference sequence). The germline V and J ends were trimmed by 4 bases and 2 bases, with 11 bases remaining between them. The CDR3 DNA reads TGTGCCTGGATTCGGGAAAGAAACACTGAAGCTTTCTTT. As protein: CAWIRERNTEAFF.

This clonotype was observed a single time. The gene calls are TRBV28 and TRBJ2-7; a possible D gene is TRBD2 (6 bases). Germline V lookup: CDR1 MDHEN, CDR2 SYDVKM. The germline V and J ends were trimmed by 6 bases and 3 bases, with 12 bases remaining between them. The CDR3 extends over 13 amino acids. The CDR3 sequence is CASRTGTDYEQYF. The CDR3 DNA reads TGTGCCAGCAGGACCGGGACTGACTACGAGCAGTACTTC. Drawing the rest from reference TRBV28 and TRBJ2-7, the complete variable domain is DVKVTQSSRYLVKRTGEKVFLECVQDMDHENMFWYRQDPGLGLRLIYFSYDVKMKEKGDIPEGYSVSREKKERFSLILESASTNQTSMYLCASRTGTDYEQYFGPGTRLTVT.

In nucleotides, the CDR3 is TGCGCCAGCAGCCAGGGACTTGAAGCTTTCTTT. It codes for CASSQGLEAFF. The J gene is TRBJ1-1, the V gene TRBV4-1; possibly TRBD1 for D (5 bases). CDR3 size: 11 residues. CDR1 is MGHRA and CDR2 is YSYEKL in the germline V gene. Trimming left V 3 bases short and J 7 bases short, with 6 bases between.

This clonotype was counted at least ten times. DNA for the CDR3: TGTGCCAGCAGTTACTCCGGCGGCAGCAATCAGCCCCAGCATTTT. Translating it yields CASSYSGGSNQPQHF. The chain recombines TRBV6-5 with TRBJ1-5; D is uncertain. The CDR3 has 15 amino acids. Germline lookup yields CDR1 MNHEY and CDR2 SVGAGI. V was cut by 0 bases and J by 1 base, with 7 bases left in between.

The table lists this clonotype with a few counts. J is TRBJ2-7 and V is TRBV27, with TRBD2 identical over 13 bases. This CDR3 comprises 16 residues. CDR1 and CDR2 (germline): MNHEY, SMNVEV (reference sequence). The V and J ends lost 5 bases and 2 bases, in that order; junction bases with no gene match: 6. CDR3 nucleotides: TGTGCCAGCAGTCCCACTGGACTAGCGGGAGCCTACGAGCAGTACTTC. Encoded protein: CASSPTGLAGAYEQYF.

This clonotype came up many times. V usage is TRBV29-1 and J usage is TRBJ2-7; D is uncertain. CDR1 is SQVTM, CDR2 ANQGSEA, per germline. Trimming removed 4 bases at V and 3 bases at J, with 10 bases between. This CDR3 spans 12 amino acids. The CDR3 reads CSVVSRNYEQYF. In DNA, the CDR3 is TGCAGCGTTGTCAGTCGGAACTACGAGCAGTACTTC.

The chain is built from TRBV6-2 or TRBV6-3 and TRBJ1-5; maybe TRBD1 (6 bases). Trimming took off 2 bases at V and 3 bases at J, with 11 bases between the two ends. CDR3 length equals 15 residues. The germline V gene encodes CDR1 MNHEY and CDR2 SVGEGT. The chain's CDR3 is CASSYDRSNNQPQHF. CDR3 DNA: TGTGCCAGCAGTTACGACAGGTCAAACAATCAGCCCCAGCATTTT.

About this clonotype itself: Possible read error: a much larger clone is one base away. This sequence joins TRBV9 and TRBJ1-1, with a weak D call TRBD1 (6 bases). The CDR3 covers 14 residues. V was pared by 8 bases and J by 1 base, with 15 bases between. In germline, CDR1 is SGDLS, CDR2 YYNGEE. CDR3 in amino acids: CARSPWTENTEAFF. Here the CDR3 DNA reads TGTGCCAGGAGCCCTTGGACAGAGAACACTGAAGCTTTCTTT.

The chain couples TRBV5-1 to TRBJ1-1; the D gene is possibly TRBD1 (6 bases). V lost 1 base to trimming and J lost 3 bases, with 13 bases between them. The CDR3 has 15 amino acids. Germline CDR1 and CDR2: SGHRS and YFSETQ. The CDR3 DNA reads as TGCGCCAGCAGCTTGAGACGGGGGGCGGACACTGAAGCTTTCTTT. This encodes CASSLRRGADTEAFF.